These 24 T cell receptor beta chains were sequenced from one sample in a study of blood T cell repertoires in COVID-19. Clones were sequenced by immunoSEQ multiplex PCR, and TCRdb holds only the in-frame ones, with some missing. The repertoire holds 150,000 to 200,000 clones, around 76% seen once, with about a sixth in the top ten. Sequencing input: PBMCs or T cells enriched from blood (not recorded which). The receptor source for this set is a woman between 45 and 60 years old with acute COVID-19.

The V gene is TRBV18, the J gene TRBJ2-2; TRBD1 agrees at 11 bases. Trimming removed 4 bases from V and 6 bases from J; junction bases left unmatched: 7. Germline CDR1 and CDR2: KGHSH and LQKENI. This CDR3 has 16 amino acids. CDR3 in amino acids: CASSRTGGANAGELFF. The CDR3 DNA is TGTGCCAGCTCACGGACAGGGGGCGCAAATGCCGGGGAGCTGTTTTTT.

This chain connects TRBV7-3 to TRBJ2-2, with D perhaps matching TRBD2 (6 bases). Germline V gene sequence: CDR1 SGHTA, CDR2 FQGTGA. Between the trimmed V and J ends, which lost 5 bases and 1 base, there was a span of 14 bases. The CDR3 sequence is 16 residues long. CDR3: CASSQGRGLNTGELFF. Written as DNA, the CDR3 is TGTGCCAGCAGCCAAGGGCGGGGATTGAACACCGGGGAGCTGTTTTTT.

Here the CDR3 DNA reads TGTGCCAGCAGTCGGGCGACTAGCCACAATGAGCAGTTCTTC. Translating it yields CASSRATSHNEQFF. This chain uses TRBV25-1 with TRBJ2-1, with 7 bases fitting TRBD2. The CDR3 covers 14 residues. CDR1 is MGHDK, CDR2 SYGVNS, per germline. Losses at the gene ends were 5 bases for V and 5 bases for J; bases not matched to a gene: 6.

The chain combines TRBV18 with TRBJ1-4; 10 positions match TRBD1. J lost 6 bases, V lost 2 bases, and 3 bases had no gene match. Germline V gives CDR1 KGHSH, CDR2 LQKENI. This CDR3 is built from 15 residues. CDR3 nucleotides: TGTGCCAGCTCACCAGGGACAGGGGACTATGAAAAACTGTTTTTT. It specifies CASSPGTGDYEKLFF. Filled out from reference TRBV18 and TRBJ1-4, the complete variable domain reads NAGVMQNPRHLVRRRGQEARLRCSPMKGHSHVYWYRQLPEEGLKFMVYLQKENIIDESGMPKERFSAEFPKEGPSILRIQQVVRGDSAAYFCASSPGTGDYEKLFFGSGTQLSVL.

This chain joins TRBV28 and TRBJ1-1; D is unresolved. The V end lost 6 bases, the J end lost 5 bases, and 16 bases lay between the germline ends. In germline, CDR1 is MDHEN, CDR2 SYDVKM. This CDR3 spans 14 amino acids. Here the CDR3 reads CASRGRGEVTEAFF. DNA of the CDR3: TGTGCCAGCAGAGGCCGGGGAGAGGTGACTGAAGCTTTCTTT.

The chain employs TRBV5-1 and TRBJ1-2; TRBD1 is a possible D gene (5 bases). The CDR3 contains 15 residues. Per the germline V gene, CDR1 is SGHRS and CDR2 is YFSETQ. V dropped 1 base and J dropped 2 bases, with 12 bases sitting between them. This chain's CDR3 is CASSLTHQGNYGYTF. In DNA, the CDR3 is TGCGCCAGCAGCTTGACTCATCAGGGAAACTATGGCTACACCTTC.

The rearrangement links TRBV2 to TRBJ1-4, with D hard to call. Germline values: CDR1 SNHLY, CDR2 FYNNEI. V lost 3 bases to trimming and J lost 0 bases, with 8 bases between them. The CDR3 sequence is 15 residues long. CDR3 DNA: TGTGCCAGCAGTGACCGACTGTCAACTAATGAAAAACTGTTTTTT. The encoded protein is CASSDRLSTNEKLFF.

This sequence joins TRBV5-1 and TRBJ1-1; TRBD1 agrees at 11 bases. The trim removed 3 bases at V and 4 bases at J, leaving 5 bases unmatched. CDR1 and CDR2 (germline): SGHRS, YFSETQ. The CDR3 spans 15 residues. This CDR3 reads CASSSTGQGVTEAFF. The CDR3 DNA is TGCGCCAGCAGCTCGACGGGACAGGGGGTCACTGAAGCTTTCTTT.

V and J are TRBV19 and TRBJ1-2; TRBD1 might be the D (5 bases). Per germline, CDR1 LNHDA and CDR2 SQIVND (reference sequence). This CDR3 contains 14 residues. V was clipped by 4 bases and J by 0 bases, with 9 bases between them. CDR3 loop: CASSTGMPNYGYTF. DNA for the CDR3: TGTGCCAGTAGTACAGGGATGCCTAACTATGGCTACACCTTC.

This chain links TRBV19 with TRBJ1-2; TRBD1 matches at 8 bases. V lost 4 bases to trimming and J lost 4 bases; unmatched junction nucleotides: 5. The CDR3 runs 14 residues. Looked up from germline, CDR1 is LNHDA and CDR2 is SQIVND (reference sequence). CDR3 amino acids: CASSSRDRRYGYTF. In DNA form, the CDR3 reads TGTGCCAGTAGTAGCCGGGACAGGCGCTATGGCTACACCTTC.

This clone was counted a few times. The J gene is TRBJ2-5, the V gene TRBV10-1, with D perhaps matching TRBD2 (5 bases). This CDR3 comprises 12 residues. Germline assignment: CDR1 WNHNN and CDR2 SYGVQD (reference sequence). The germline V and J ends were trimmed by 7 bases and 5 bases, with 11 bases remaining between them. CDR3: CASKEGWETQYF. The CDR3 DNA sequence: TGCGCCAGCAAAGAGGGTTGGGAGACCCAGTACTTC.

This chain links TRBV28 with TRBJ1-4; D is unclear. This CDR3 has 13 amino acids. The germline CDR1 and CDR2 sequences are MDHEN and SYDVKM. Deletions cut 4 bases from V and 10 bases from J, with 13 bases between. The CDR3 reads CASSWSEEGKLFF. In DNA, the CDR3 is TGTGCCAGCAGTTGGAGTGAAGAGGGAAAACTGTTTTTT. Looking up the rest from reference TRBV28 and TRBJ1-4 gives the full variable domain: DVKVTQSSRYLVKRTGEKVFLECVQDMDHENMFWYRQDPGLGLRLIYFSYDVKMKEKGDIPEGYSVSREKKERFSLILESASTNQTSMYLCASSWSEEGKLFFGSGTQLSVL.

The CDR3 region is CASSPSGGALDEQFF. DNA of the CDR3: TGTGCCAGCAGTCCTAGCGGGGGGGCTTTGGATGAGCAGTTCTTC. V gene TRBV11-2 combines with J gene TRBJ2-1; 12 bases line up with TRBD2. The CDR3 consists of 15 residues. Germline CDR1 is SGHAT and CDR2 is FQNNGV. Trimming took 6 bases from V and 8 from J; bases not matched to a gene: 8.

As regards this clone: Other DNA sequences of this sample code for an identical CDR3. The V gene is TRBV12-3 or TRBV12-4, the J gene TRBJ1-2; D is unresolved. This CDR3 has 12 amino acids. V gave up 3 bases and J gave up 5 bases, with 7 bases separating them. For the CDR3, the DNA is TGTGCCAGCAGTTTGGCGGGTTATGGCTACACCTTC. Protein product: CASSLAGYGYTF.

This sequence joins TRBV6-6 and TRBJ2-2; 9 positions match TRBD1. V lost 5 bases, J lost 3 bases, and 22 bases stayed unmatched. This CDR3 is built from 21 residues. Germline V CDR1 and CDR2: MNHNY, SVGAGI (reference sequence). CDR3 in amino acids: CASSPRTGVGMRGKDTGELFF. In DNA form, the CDR3 reads TGTGCCAGCAGTCCCAGGACAGGGGTGGGGATGAGGGGGAAGGACACCGGGGAGCTGTTTTTT.

The chain uses TRBV19 and TRBJ1-1, with unresolved D. CDR1 is LNHDA and CDR2 is SQIVND in the germline V gene (reference sequence). The CDR3 consists of 15 residues. V lost 3 bases and J 1 base, leaving 12 bases between the germline ends. In DNA form, the CDR3 reads TGTGCCAGTAGTATCATTGGAGCAACGAACACTGAAGCTTTCTTT. Its protein product is CASSIIGATNTEAFF.

The J gene is TRBJ1-1, the V gene TRBV7-9; TRBD1 might be the D (6 bases). The germline V and J ends were trimmed by 3 bases and 3 bases, with 11 bases remaining between them. CDR3 size: 14 residues. Germline CDR1 SEHNR, CDR2 FQNEAQ (reference sequence). CDR3 protein: CASSLQGPDTEAFF. CDR3 nucleotides: TGTGCCAGCAGCTTGCAGGGGCCGGACACTGAAGCTTTCTTT.

This clone was observed a few times. The chain joins TRBV2 to TRBJ2-7; D perhaps matches TRBD1 (6 bases). The CDR3 totals 15 residues. The germline V gene encodes CDR1 SNHLY and CDR2 FYNNEI. Trimming stripped 3 bases from V and 3 bases from J, with 15 bases between. The CDR3 here is CASSDWPAGDYEQYV. For the CDR3, the DNA is TGTGCCAGCAGTGACTGGCCCGCAGGGGACTACGAGCAGTACGTC.

The rearrangement links TRBV21-1 to TRBJ2-2; TRBD2 is taken as the D call from the table, unchecked against the DNA. TRBV21-1 is a pseudogene locus. The CDR3 covers 20 residues. Here the CDR3 DNA reads TGTGCCGCCCAACGGATACAAGAGCTAGCGGGGGCAAAGAACACCGGGGAGCTGTTTTTT. Translating it yields CAAQRIQELAGAKNTGELFF.

This chain uses TRBV7-9 with TRBJ1-3; 11 positions agree with TRBD1. This CDR3 spans 16 amino acids. Trimming took 3 bases from V and 4 from J; bases not matched to a gene: 5. Germline V gives CDR1 SEHNR, CDR2 FQNEAQ (reference sequence). As DNA, the CDR3 is TGTGCCAGCAGCTTCGGACAGGGGGCGCGGGGAAACACCATATATTTT. Encoded protein: CASSFGQGARGNTIYF.

The chain links TRBV18 to TRBJ2-5; 11 nucleotides agree with TRBD2. In germline, CDR1 is KGHSH, CDR2 LQKENI. The CDR3 totals 16 residues. With 4 bases clipped from V and 5 bases from J, the junction kept 9 bases outside the gene matches. Here the CDR3 DNA reads TGTGCCAGCTCACGACTAGCGGGGCGGCCGGGGGAGACCCAGTACTTC. This encodes CASSRLAGRPGETQYF. The full variable domain, in which reference TRBV18 and TRBJ2-5 provide the parts outside the CDR3, is NAGVMQNPRHLVRRRGQEARLRCSPMKGHSHVYWYRQLPEEGLKFMVYLQKENIIDESGMPKERFSAEFPKEGPSILRIQQVVRGDSAAYFCASSRLAGRPGETQYFGPGTRLLVL.

The chain uses TRBV7-9 and TRBJ2-3, with D tentatively TRBD2 (5 bases). Per the germline V gene, CDR1 is SEHNR and CDR2 is FQNEAQ (reference sequence). Between the trimmed V and J ends, which lost 1 base and 0 bases, there was a span of 8 bases. The CDR3 contains 15 residues. The CDR3 DNA reads TGTGCCAGCAGCTTAGTGGGAGCTAGCACAGATACGCAGTATTTT. Amino acids: CASSLVGASTDTQYF.

About this clone itself: Other DNA sequences in this specimen translate into the identical CDR3. This chain joins TRBV18 and TRBJ2-5; D is perhaps TRBD2 (6 bases). The germline V gene has CDR1 KGHSH and CDR2 LQKENI. The CDR3 has 13 amino acids. V lost 3 bases to trimming and J lost 2 bases, with 7 bases between them. The CDR3 sequence is CASSPREQETQYF. The CDR3 region has the DNA TGTGCCAGCTCACCCCGGGAGCAAGAGACCCAGTACTTC.

This clone was detected only once. The rearrangement joins TRBV5-1 to TRBJ1-1; TRBD1 might be the D (5 bases). The CDR3 runs 14 residues. Germline assignment: CDR1 SGHRS and CDR2 YFSETQ. V lost 5 bases and J lost 5, with 16 bases in between. CDR3 bases: TGCGCCAGCAGGGAGGGCGGCGGGGGAACTGAAGCTTTCTTT. Translating gives CASREGGGGTEAFF.